This TCR beta chain was observed in a study of blood T cell repertoires in COVID-19 (dated by TCRdb to the early 2020s). Background on the whole study: Samples from collaborators originated in the United States, Italy and Spain and spanned both the acute and convalescent phases of COVID-19. Where HLA class I and class II types were available, the types were taken from metadata supplied by the sample provider, not from assay-based typing. Samples were obtained from the ongoing ImmuneRACE study (first 160 participants) and from 1,200 or so subjects provided by 6 global collaborators. The material from the prospective study consisted of cDNA or gDNA derived from T cells, B-cell-depleted T cells, or PBMCs. The repertoires were released in a freely available public database intended as a resource for research on the immune response to SARS-CoV-2. A de-identified subject ID, COVID-19 status, age in years and sex were almost always included in the sample metadata. Subjects who had been exposed to COVID-19, were actively infected with it, or had recovered from it provided the deeply sampled blood TCRbeta repertoires that made up the dataset.

The collaborating institutions used their own protocols to collect whole blood in K2EDTA tubes. Collaborator samples were shipped for TCRbeta analysis as frozen whole blood, isolated PBMCs, or DNA extracted from either sample type. TCRbeta CDR3 regions were amplified from genomic DNA by means of the immunoSEQ Assay, a bias-controlled multiplex PCR. On the study's bioinformatics: Within the assay, amplification of reference gene primers was used to estimate how many nucleated cells each sample contained. To quantify the absolute abundance of each unique TCRbeta CDR3 rearrangement, sequence reads were collapsed and filtered. For each sample, productive Simpson clonality was calculated as the square root of Simpson's diversity index over productive rearrangements. What TCRdb holds here is the immuneACCESS table cut down to in-frame rearrangements. Part of the clones is not present; checked against another copy, under half of the missing clones reflect an unresolved V gene, and the others are unexplained. The V and J calls and clone size are taken from that table; D and trimming were inferred from the DNA. In this sample the table shows around 70,000 clones, roughly 79% of which occur a single time. The top ten clonotypes cover 20% to 25% of the sample.

For this clone: Its recognized antigen is unknown. No quality values exist for individual bases; no much larger clone is one base distant.

The CDR3 goes from the cysteine to the phenylalanine over 15 residues. CDR3 DNA only is kept here, 45 bases in frame from base 1. The germline V gene yields LGHNA for CDR1 and YSLEER for CDR2. From V the trimming removes 2 bases and from J it removes 2 bases, while the gene matches leave 4 bases of the junction unaccounted for. The research as a whole found: The quantity of clinical and demographic metadata differed by source and by participant and was supplied without curation.

Here the chain combines TRBV4-3 and TRBJ2-5; a stretch of 8 junction bases matches TRBD2. This receptor was obtained from a man in his 70s with acute or convalescent COVID-19. Sequenced material: peripheral blood. CDR3 protein: CASSQYSGVQETQYF. The nucleotides are TGCGCCAGCAGCCAATATAGCGGGGTTCAAGAGACCCAGTACTTC.